This TCR beta chain originates from a study of cytotoxic CD8 clonotypes in ibrutinib-treated CLL. About the research overall: Across samples, productive templates numbered 250,000 to 300,000 and productive rearrangements reached about 99,000 on average. General study findings and limits: Clonality at baseline surpassed age-matched healthy donors and tracked circulating CD8+ T-cell counts. Having risen at ibrutinib response, clonality had fallen back toward baseline by progression.

Some clones are missing from TCRdb's copy, which holds only in-frame ones; the method was immunoSEQ multiplex PCR. The sample holds hundreds of thousands of clones, 70% seen once. This CDR3 region has 14 residues. Trimming removed 0 bases at V and 2 bases at J, with 8 bases between. Germline values: CDR1 MNHEY, CDR2 SVGAGI. Genomic DNA (around 2 micrograms) was obtained from cryopreserved PBMCs for construction of TCR beta libraries. Turning to this clone: Antigen unknown.

V and J are TRBV6-5 and TRBJ2-7, with a weak D call TRBD2 (6 bases). The source is a human donor with chronic lymphocytic leukemia. This specimen was PBMCs, taken after 24 months of ibrutinib treatment. The CDR3 DNA sequence: TGTGCCAGCAGTTACTCATGGGGGGCCTACGAGCAGTACTTC. Its protein product is CASSYSWGAYEQYF.